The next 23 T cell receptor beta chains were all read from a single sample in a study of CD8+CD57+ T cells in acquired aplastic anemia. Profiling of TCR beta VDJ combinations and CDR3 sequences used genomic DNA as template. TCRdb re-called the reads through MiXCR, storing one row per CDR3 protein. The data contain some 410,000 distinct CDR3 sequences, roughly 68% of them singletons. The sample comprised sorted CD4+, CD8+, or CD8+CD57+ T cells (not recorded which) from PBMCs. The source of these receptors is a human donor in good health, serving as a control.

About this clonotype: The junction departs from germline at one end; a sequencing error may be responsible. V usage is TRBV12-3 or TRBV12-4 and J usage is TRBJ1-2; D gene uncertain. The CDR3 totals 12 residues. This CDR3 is CASTYGNFGYTF. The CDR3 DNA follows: TGTGCCAGCACCTACGGGAACTTTGGCTACACCTTC.

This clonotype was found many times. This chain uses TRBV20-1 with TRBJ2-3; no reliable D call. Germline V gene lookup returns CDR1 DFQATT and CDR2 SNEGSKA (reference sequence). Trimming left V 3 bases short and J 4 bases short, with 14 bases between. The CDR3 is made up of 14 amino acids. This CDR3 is CSARLSLVPDTQYF. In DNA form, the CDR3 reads TGCAGTGCTAGGCTATCCCTAGTCCCAGATACGCAGTATTTT.

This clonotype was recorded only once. The CDR3 protein is CSAAGRSMANSPLHF. The CDR3 DNA reads TGCAGTGCCGCGGGACGCTCTATGGCTAATTCACCCCTCCACTTT. This chain links TRBV20-1 with TRBJ1-6, with D tentatively TRBD1 (5 bases). V dropped 6 bases and J dropped 6 bases, with 18 bases sitting between them. The CDR3 length is 15 residues. Per the germline V gene, CDR1 is DFQATT and CDR2 is SNEGSKA (reference sequence).

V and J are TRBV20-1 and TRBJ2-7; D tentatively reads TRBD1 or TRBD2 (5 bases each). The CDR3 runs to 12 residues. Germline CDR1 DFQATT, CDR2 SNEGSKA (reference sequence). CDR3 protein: CSGGHGCCEQYF. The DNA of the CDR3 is TGCAGCGGAGGACACGGGTGCTGCGAGCAGTACTTC.

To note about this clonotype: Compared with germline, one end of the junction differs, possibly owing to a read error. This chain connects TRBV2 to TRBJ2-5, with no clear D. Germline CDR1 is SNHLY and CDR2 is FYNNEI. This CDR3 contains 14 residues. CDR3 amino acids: CASGKDRALETRYF. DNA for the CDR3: TGTGCCAGCGGGAAGGATAGGGCTTTGGAGACCCGGTACTTC.

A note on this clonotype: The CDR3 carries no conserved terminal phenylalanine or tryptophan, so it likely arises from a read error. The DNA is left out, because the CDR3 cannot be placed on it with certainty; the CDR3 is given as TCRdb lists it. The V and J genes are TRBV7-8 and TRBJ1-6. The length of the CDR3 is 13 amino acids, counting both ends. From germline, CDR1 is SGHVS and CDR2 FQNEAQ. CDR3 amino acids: CASSRNLAGAASY.

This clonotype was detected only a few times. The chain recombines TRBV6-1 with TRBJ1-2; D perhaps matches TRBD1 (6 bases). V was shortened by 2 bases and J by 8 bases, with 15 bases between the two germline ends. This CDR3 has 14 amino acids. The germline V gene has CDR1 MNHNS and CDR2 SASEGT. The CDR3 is CASSEFLADRGYTF. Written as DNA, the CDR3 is TGTGCCAGCAGTGAATTTCTCGCAGACAGGGGCTACACCTTC.

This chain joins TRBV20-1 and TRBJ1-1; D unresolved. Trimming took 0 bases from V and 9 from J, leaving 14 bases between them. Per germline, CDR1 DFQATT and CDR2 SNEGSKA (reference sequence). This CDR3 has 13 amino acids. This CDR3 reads CSARDLVGDQAFF. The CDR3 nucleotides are TGCAGTGCTAGAGATCTCGTCGGGGATCAAGCTTTCTTT.

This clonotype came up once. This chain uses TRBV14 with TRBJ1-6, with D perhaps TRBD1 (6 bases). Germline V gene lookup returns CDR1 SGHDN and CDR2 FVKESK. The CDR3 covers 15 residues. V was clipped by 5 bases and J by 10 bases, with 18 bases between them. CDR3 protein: CASSDRQVSLSPLHF. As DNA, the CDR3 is TGTGCCAGCAGCGATAGACAGGTATCGCTCTCACCCCTCCACTTT.

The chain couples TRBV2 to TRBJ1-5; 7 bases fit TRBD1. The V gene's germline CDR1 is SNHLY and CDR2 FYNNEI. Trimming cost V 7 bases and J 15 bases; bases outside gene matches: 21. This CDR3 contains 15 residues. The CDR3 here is CASNGHRGHNQHLHF. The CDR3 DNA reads TGTGCCAGCAACGGACACAGGGGTCACAACCAGCATTTGCATTTT. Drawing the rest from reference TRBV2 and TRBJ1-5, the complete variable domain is EPEVTQTPSHQVTQMGQEVILRCVPISNHLYFYWYRQILGQKVEFLVSFYNNEISEKSEIFDDQFSVERPDGSNFTLKIRSTKLEDSAMYFCASNGHRGHNQHLHFGDGTRLSIL.

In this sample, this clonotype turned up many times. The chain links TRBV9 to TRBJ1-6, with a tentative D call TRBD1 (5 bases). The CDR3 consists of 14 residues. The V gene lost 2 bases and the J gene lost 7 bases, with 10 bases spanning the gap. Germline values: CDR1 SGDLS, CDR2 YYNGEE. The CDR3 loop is CASSVRGENSPLHF. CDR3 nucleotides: TGTGCCAGCAGCGTTCGAGGGGAAAATTCACCCCTCCACTTT.

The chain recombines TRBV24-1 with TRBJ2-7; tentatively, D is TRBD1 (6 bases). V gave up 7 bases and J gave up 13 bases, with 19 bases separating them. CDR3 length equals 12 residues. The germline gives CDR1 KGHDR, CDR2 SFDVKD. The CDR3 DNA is TGTGCCACCAGGACAGGTAACACTGAACCTTACTTC. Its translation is CATRTGNTEPYF.

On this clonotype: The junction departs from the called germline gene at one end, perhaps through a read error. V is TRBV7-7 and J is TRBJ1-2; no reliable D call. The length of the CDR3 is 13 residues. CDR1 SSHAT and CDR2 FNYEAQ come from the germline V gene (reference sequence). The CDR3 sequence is CASSRDANDGNTF. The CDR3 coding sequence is TGTGCCAGCAGCAGAGACGCTAACGATGGCAACACCTTC.

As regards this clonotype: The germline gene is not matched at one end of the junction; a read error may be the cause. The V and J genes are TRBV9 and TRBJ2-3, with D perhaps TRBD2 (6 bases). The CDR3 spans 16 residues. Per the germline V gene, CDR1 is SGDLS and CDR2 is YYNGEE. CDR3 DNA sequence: TGTGCCAGCAGCGTAGGCGGGGACGTTGGGTCAGATGCGCAGTATTTT. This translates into CASSVGGDVGSDAQYF.

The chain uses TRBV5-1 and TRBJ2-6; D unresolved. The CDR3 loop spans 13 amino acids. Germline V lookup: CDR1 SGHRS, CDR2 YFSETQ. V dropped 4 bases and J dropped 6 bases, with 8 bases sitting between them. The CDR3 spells CASSALTANVLTF. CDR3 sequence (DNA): TGCGCCAGCAGCGCCCTGACGGCCAACGTCCTGACTTTC.

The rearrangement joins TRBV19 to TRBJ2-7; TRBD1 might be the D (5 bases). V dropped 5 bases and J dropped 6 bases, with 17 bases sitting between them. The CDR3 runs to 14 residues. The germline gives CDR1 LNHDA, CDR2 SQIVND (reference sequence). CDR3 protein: CASSFNRRRTEQYF. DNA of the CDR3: TGTGCCAGTAGTTTCAACAGGAGACGCACCGAGCAGTACTTC.

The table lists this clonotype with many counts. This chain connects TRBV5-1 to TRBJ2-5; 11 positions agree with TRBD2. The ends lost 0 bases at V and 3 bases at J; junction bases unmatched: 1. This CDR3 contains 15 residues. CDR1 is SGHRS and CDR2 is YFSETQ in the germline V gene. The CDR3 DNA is TGCGCCAGCAGCTTGGAACTAGCGGGGGAAGAGACCCAGTACTTC. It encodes CASSLELAGEETQYF. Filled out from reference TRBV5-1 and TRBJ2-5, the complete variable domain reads KAGVTQTPRYLIKTRGQQVTLSCSPISGHRSVSWYQQTPGQGLQFLFEYFSETQRNKGNFPGRFSGRQFSNSRSEMNVSTLELGDSALYLCASSLELAGEETQYFGPGTRLLVL.

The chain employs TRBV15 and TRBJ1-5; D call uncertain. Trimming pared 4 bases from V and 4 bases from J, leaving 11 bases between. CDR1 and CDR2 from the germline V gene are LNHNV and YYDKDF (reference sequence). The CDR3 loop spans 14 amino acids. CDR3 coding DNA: TGTGCCACCAGCATAAGCAGTGGGAATCAGCCCCAGCATTTT. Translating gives CATSISSGNQPQHF.

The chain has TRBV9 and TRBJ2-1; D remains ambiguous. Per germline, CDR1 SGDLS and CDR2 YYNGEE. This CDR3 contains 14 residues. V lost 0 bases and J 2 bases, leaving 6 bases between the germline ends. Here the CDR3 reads CASSVGQAYNEQFF. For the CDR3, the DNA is TGTGCCAGCAGCGTAGGGCAGGCCTACAATGAGCAGTTCTTC.

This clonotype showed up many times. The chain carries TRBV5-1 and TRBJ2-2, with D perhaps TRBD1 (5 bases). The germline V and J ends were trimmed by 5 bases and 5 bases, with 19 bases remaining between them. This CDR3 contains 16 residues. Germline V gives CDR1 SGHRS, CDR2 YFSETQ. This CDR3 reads CASRHESVGATGELFF. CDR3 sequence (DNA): TGCGCCAGCAGACACGAAAGTGTAGGGGCGACCGGGGAGCTGTTTTTT. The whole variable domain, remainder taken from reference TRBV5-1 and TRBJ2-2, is KAGVTQTPRYLIKTRGQQVTLSCSPISGHRSVSWYQQTPGQGLQFLFEYFSETQRNKGNFPGRFSGRQFSNSRSEMNVSTLELGDSALYLCASRHESVGATGELFFGEGSRLTVL.

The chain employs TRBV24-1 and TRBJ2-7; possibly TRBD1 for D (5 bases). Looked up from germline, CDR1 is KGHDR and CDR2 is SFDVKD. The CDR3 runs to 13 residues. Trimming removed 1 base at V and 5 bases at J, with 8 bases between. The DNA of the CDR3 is TGTGCCACCAGTGATTTAGGGGCCGACGAGCAGTACTTC. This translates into CATSDLGADEQYF.

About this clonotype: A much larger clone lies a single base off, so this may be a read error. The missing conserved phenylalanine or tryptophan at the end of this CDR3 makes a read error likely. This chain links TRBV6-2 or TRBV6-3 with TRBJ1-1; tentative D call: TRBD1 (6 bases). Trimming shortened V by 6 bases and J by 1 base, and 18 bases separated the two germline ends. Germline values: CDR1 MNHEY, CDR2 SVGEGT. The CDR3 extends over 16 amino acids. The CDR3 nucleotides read TGTGCCAGCAGCTTCGCACGGACAGAATGGAACACTGAAGCTTTCTCT. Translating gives CASSFARTEWNTEAFS.

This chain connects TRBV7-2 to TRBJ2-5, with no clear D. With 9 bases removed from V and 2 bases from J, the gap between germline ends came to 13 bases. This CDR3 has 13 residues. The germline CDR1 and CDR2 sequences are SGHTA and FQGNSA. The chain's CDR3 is CASSPARQETQYF. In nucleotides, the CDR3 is TGTGCCAGTAGCCCGGCGCGGCAAGAGACCCAGTACTTC.